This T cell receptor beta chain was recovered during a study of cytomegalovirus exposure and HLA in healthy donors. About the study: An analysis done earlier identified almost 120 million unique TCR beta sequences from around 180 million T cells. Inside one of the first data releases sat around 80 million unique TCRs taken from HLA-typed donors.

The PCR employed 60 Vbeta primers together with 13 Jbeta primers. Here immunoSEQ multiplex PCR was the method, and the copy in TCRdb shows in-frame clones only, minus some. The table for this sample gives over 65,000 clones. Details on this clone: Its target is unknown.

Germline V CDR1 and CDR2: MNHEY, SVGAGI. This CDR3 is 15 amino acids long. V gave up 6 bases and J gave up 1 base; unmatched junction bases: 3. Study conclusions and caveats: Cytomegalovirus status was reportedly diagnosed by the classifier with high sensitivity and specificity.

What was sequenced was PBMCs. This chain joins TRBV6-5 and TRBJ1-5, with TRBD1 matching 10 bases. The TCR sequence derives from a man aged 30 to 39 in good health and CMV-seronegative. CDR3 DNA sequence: TGTGCCAGCAGACGACAGGGGGCCAGCAATCAGCCCCAGCATTTT. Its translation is CASRRQGASNQPQHF.